The sequence of this T cell receptor beta chain was determined in a study of STAT5B mutations in CD4+ large granular lymphocyte leukemia (dated by TCRdb to 2022 to 2024). As for the study more broadly: Among the healthy controls, the CDR3 'QG' motif was associated with a particular HLA allele. TCRbeta repertoires of CD4+ T-cell large granular lymphocyte leukemia patients were compared with those of healthy blood donors. Flow cytometry on FACSCanto II or FACSVerse showed that the purified fractions were more than 95% pure among lymphocytes. Overall results and qualifications from the work: CD4-sorted patient repertoires appeared more clonal than healthy CD4+ repertoires, and this difference persisted after removing the putative leukemic clones. Each patient's main leukemic clonotypes were private, but around 27% of these clonotypes showed up at low frequency in the non-leukemic repertoires of other patients. TRBV06-family usage was enriched among the top patient clones (8/27) compared with healthy controls (2/35). Data were not HLA-matched; higher clonality in CD4+ versus CD8+ T-LGLL could reflect the relatively small sample size.

Per the germline V gene, KGHSH is the CDR1 and LQKENI is the CDR2. V lost 2 bases and J lost 7 bases; the stretch between them is 21 bases long. The CDR3 runs 18 amino acids, cysteine and phenylalanine included. The kept DNA is CDR3 alone, 54 bases in frame from the first base. Comments on this clone: Its antigen is still unknown. One base away there is no much larger clone; base qualities are not given.

The immunoSEQ assay at survey resolution was used to sequence TCRbeta rearrangements from genomic DNA. Per the original workflow: A lowest detectable productive clonotype frequency of 2.59 x 10-5 was observed in the TCR sequencing data. Analyses included only productive TCRbeta rearrangements, meaning complete and in-frame sequences. The clonality of each sample was calculated as Simpson clonality in the immunoSEQ Analyzer version 3.0. Clones were grouped by frequency into very rare, small, medium, large (1-20%) or hyperexpanded (>20%) categories. Generation probabilities were estimated with OLGA 1.2.3, V-gene circos plots were made with VDJtools, specificities were searched in VDJdb, and CDR3 motifs were identified with GLIPH. The table was pulled from immuneACCESS by TCRdb, which kept in-frame rearrangements only. Such tables lose some clones; where checked, under half of the loss comes from unresolved V genes, and the rest has no known cause. V and J calls and clone size follow that table, whereas D and trimming were derived from the DNA. This sample is represented by roughly 48,000 clones; under 80% of them were singletons. The top ten clonotypes cover 1.5% of the sample.

The healthy controls were 37 blood donors, and the buffy coats of these donors were supplied by the Finnish Red Cross blood service. All TCR-sequenced material derived from peripheral blood: patient blood samples and healthy donor buffy coats. Ficoll-Hypaque gradient centrifugation was used to isolate peripheral blood mononuclear cells. CD4+ cells were purified magnetically from the buffy coats of healthy controls. Genomic DNA was extracted with the Gentra Puregene Cell and Tissue kit and quantified on a Qubit 2.0 fluorometer. The sample was CD4+ T cells from blood buffy coats. This TCR derives from a human donor in good health. The V and J genes are TRBV18 and TRBJ1-6; no D gene can be assigned with confidence. The nucleotide sequence is TGTGCCAGCTCACCAGTCCCCCTGGCAGTTAGAGGGAATTCACCCCTCCACTTT. The encoded protein is CASSPVPLAVRGNSPLHF.